This TCR beta chain was identified in a study of blood T cell repertoires in COVID-19. At the level of the study: PBMCs, B-cell-depleted T cells, or T cells provided the cDNA or gDNA that made up the material.

V was pared by 0 bases and J by 7 bases, with 6 bases between. Germline V gene data show CDR1 as LNHNV and CDR2 as YYDKDF (reference sequence). This CDR3 spans 12 amino acids. This study enrolled people aged 18 to 89 from about 24 US geographic areas. The authors' processing: Estimation of nucleated cell counts was performed using reference gene primer amplification. Assay: immunoSEQ multiplex PCR; the TCRdb copy retains only in-frame clones and omits some. The DNA was the basis for D and trimming; V, J and clone size are from that table. The sample has around 250,000 clones, about 91% seen once; the top ten hold around 1.3%. This clone was detected once. Other nucleotide sequences from this sample produce the same CDR3.

Sequenced input: PBMCs or T cells enriched from blood (not recorded which). This TCR was recovered from a woman between 40 and 50 years old with acute COVID-19. This chain uses TRBV15 with TRBJ1-1; no firm D call. In nucleotides, the CDR3 is TGTGCCACCAGCAGAGATAGAGGTGAAGCTTTCTTT. It specifies CATSRDRGEAFF.